The 16 T cell receptor beta chains in this list originate from one sample, sequenced in a study of blood T cell repertoires in COVID-19. Using immunoSEQ multiplex PCR, the repertoire was profiled, and TCRdb retains in-frame clones only, with some absent. The sample includes more than 70,000 clones, approximately 90% seen only once; the top ten take about 3%. Sequenced material: peripheral blood. Source of these receptors: a woman in her forties or fifties with active or convalescent COVID-19.

The chain is built from TRBV12-5 and TRBJ2-7; the D is unclear. Germline assignment: CDR1 LGHNT and CDR2 FRNRAP. The germline V and J ends were trimmed by 9 bases and 6 bases, with 12 bases remaining between them. The CDR3 runs 11 residues. The CDR3 spells CARARVIEQYF. DNA of the CDR3: TGTGCTAGGGCCCGGGTTATCGAGCAGTACTTC.

V gene TRBV6-1 combines with J gene TRBJ2-7; D unresolved. V was trimmed by 3 bases and J by 0 bases, leaving 9 bases between them. Germline CDR1 is MNHNS and CDR2 is SASEGT. CDR3 length: 14 amino acids. The CDR3 coding sequence is TGTGCCAGCAGTGATCCATACGGCTCCTACGAGCAGTACTTC. This encodes CASSDPYGSYEQYF.

The chain is built from TRBV30 and TRBJ2-1, with 11 bases aligning to TRBD1. The V segment lost 3 bases and the J segment 6 bases; nucleotides outside the gene matches: 4. CDR1 and CDR2 (germline): GTSNPN, SVGIG (reference sequence). The CDR3 consists of 14 residues. The CDR3 sequence is CAWSGDRGVNEQFF. The DNA of the CDR3 is TGTGCCTGGAGCGGGGACAGGGGGGTCAATGAGCAGTTCTTC.

The rearrangement joins TRBV19 to TRBJ1-5; 7 positions match TRBD1. The V and J ends lost 3 bases and 7 bases, in that order; junction bases with no gene match: 12. Germline loops: CDR1 LNHDA, CDR2 SQIVND (reference sequence). The CDR3 runs to 16 residues. Written as DNA, the CDR3 is TGTGCCAGTAGTATGCGGAGGGGGCGGGGTAACCAGCCCCAGCATTTT. Translation gives CASSMRRGRGNQPQHF.

The J gene is TRBJ2-1, the V gene TRBV13, with 9 nucleotides matching TRBD1. Germline trimming cut 5 bases from V and 9 bases from J; bases unmatched to any gene: 2. The CDR3 covers 12 residues. Germline values: CDR1 PRHDT, CDR2 FYEKMQ (reference sequence). CDR3 nucleotide sequence: TGTGCCAGCAGCCTGGACAGGGGTGAGCAGTTCTTC. This sequence encodes CASSLDRGEQFF.

The chain employs TRBV10-3 and TRBJ2-7; 13 bases line up with TRBD2. V shed 8 bases, J shed 7 bases, and the junction held 8 bases outside the gene matches. The germline V gene encodes CDR1 ENHRY and CDR2 SYGVKD. CDR3 length equals 14 residues. The CDR3 DNA follows: TGTGCCATCGGGACTAGCGGGACCCGGGGGGAGCAGTACTTC. Its translation is CAIGTSGTRGEQYF.

The V gene is TRBV6-4, the J gene TRBJ1-1; possible D gene TRBD1, 5 bases. V lost 8 bases and J 3 bases, leaving 28 bases between the germline ends. The CDR3 length is 18 residues. Germline CDR1 reads MRHNA; CDR2 reads SNTAGT. The CDR3 coding sequence is TGTGCCAGCCCGGGGGGAAAAGACAGACCCCTGCAGGACACTGAAGCTTTCTTT. It codes for CASPGGKDRPLQDTEAFF.

This clone was seen only once. The chain couples TRBV3-1 (or the pseudogene TRBV3-2) to TRBJ2-2, with D possibly TRBD1 on 6 matching bases. Germline V gene sequence: CDR1 LGHDT, CDR2 YNNKEL (reference sequence). The germline V and J ends were trimmed by 10 bases and 3 bases, with 21 bases remaining between them. The length of the CDR3 is 16 residues. CDR3 coding DNA: TGTGCCACCCGCGGGCAGGGGCATACCTACACCGGGGAGCTGTTTTTT. Protein: CATRGQGHTYTGELFF.

The V and J genes are TRBV3-1 (or the pseudogene TRBV3-2) and TRBJ1-1, with TRBD1 matching over 7 bases. J was trimmed by 2 bases and V by 4 bases; bases with no gene match: 7. This CDR3 region has 15 residues. Germline values: CDR1 LGHDT, CDR2 YNNKEL (reference sequence). CDR3 nucleotides: TGTGCCAGCAGCCTTGGGAACAGGGGTAACACTGAAGCTTTCTTT. Its translation is CASSLGNRGNTEAFF.

In its sample, this clone was seen once. The chain couples TRBV11-2 to TRBJ2-5, with TRBD2 matching 12 bases. The germline V gene encodes CDR1 SGHAT and CDR2 FQNNGV. The CDR3 length is 17 residues. The V and J ends lost 3 bases and 5 bases, in that order; junction bases with no gene match: 10. CDR3 protein: CASSLGGLAGSGETQYF. DNA for the CDR3: TGTGCCAGCAGCTTGGGAGGACTAGCGGGGTCGGGGGAGACCCAGTACTTC.

This rearrangement joins TRBV3-1 (or the pseudogene TRBV3-2) to TRBJ1-6; D remains ambiguous. CDR3 length: 15 amino acids. Trimming cost V 8 bases and J 6 bases, with 17 bases left between them. Germline values: CDR1 LGHDT, CDR2 YNNKEL (reference sequence). CDR3 sequence: CASHQQSGINSPLHF. CDR3 coding DNA: TGTGCCAGCCACCAGCAATCGGGAATTAATTCACCCCTCCACTTT.

V and J are TRBV27 and TRBJ1-1, with D tentatively TRBD1 (5 bases). The V end was cut by 3 bases, the J end by 7 bases, with 12 bases between. This CDR3 comprises 13 residues. CDR1 MNHEY and CDR2 SMNVEV come from the germline V gene (reference sequence). In nucleotides, the CDR3 is TGTGCCAGCAGTTTGACGGGGGTAGATGAAGCTTTCTTT. Residues: CASSLTGVDEAFF.

The rearrangement links TRBV11-2 to TRBJ2-7; tentatively, D is TRBD1 (6 bases). V lost 5 bases, J lost 5 bases, and 13 bases lay in between. Germline CDR1 and CDR2: SGHAT and FQNNGV. The CDR3 spans 13 residues. The CDR3 coding sequence is TGTGCCAGCAGCCCAGGGGTCGTGGACGAGCAGTACTTC. Its protein is CASSPGVVDEQYF. Together with reference TRBV11-2 and TRBJ2-7, the CDR3 gives the full variable domain: EAGVAQSPRYKIIEKRQSVAFWCNPISGHATLYWYQQILGQGPKLLIQFQNNGVVDDSQLPKDRFSAERLKGVDSTLKIQPAKLEDSAVYLCASSPGVVDEQYFGPGTRLTVT.

The chain carries TRBV12-3 or TRBV12-4 and TRBJ1-1, with D possibly being TRBD1 (5 bases). Trimming pared 5 bases from V and 5 bases from J, leaving 6 bases between. This CDR3 spans 11 amino acids. CDR3 coding DNA: TGTGCCAGCAGTGGGGGGACTGAAGCTTTCTTT. This translates into CASSGGTEAFF.

The V and J genes are TRBV7-3 and TRBJ2-3; 12 bases agree with TRBD2. The CDR3 is 19 amino acids. Germline CDR1 and CDR2: SGHTA and FQGTGA. J was trimmed by 2 bases and V by 2 bases; bases with no gene match: 11. The CDR3 DNA reads TGTGCCAGCAGCTTAGCCCTTACTAGCGGGGGGTTATACACAGATACGCAGTATTTT. It translates to CASSLALTSGGLYTDTQYF. The full variable domain, with the rest looked up from reference TRBV7-3 and TRBJ2-3, is GAGVSQTPSNKVTEKGKYVELRCDPISGHTALYWYRQSLGQGPEFLIYFQGTGAADDSGLPNDRFFAVRPEGSVSTLKIQRTERGDSAVYLCASSLALTSGGLYTDTQYFGPGTRLTVL.

J is TRBJ1-2 and V is TRBV6-5; D might be TRBD1 (5 bases). The CDR3 has 15 residues. V dropped 6 bases and J dropped 1 base, with 15 bases sitting between them. CDR1 MNHEY and CDR2 SVGAGI come from the germline V gene. The CDR3, as DNA: TGTGCCAGCAGAAGGGGTTCCGACCTTAACTATGGCTACACCTTC. It codes for CASRRGSDLNYGYTF.